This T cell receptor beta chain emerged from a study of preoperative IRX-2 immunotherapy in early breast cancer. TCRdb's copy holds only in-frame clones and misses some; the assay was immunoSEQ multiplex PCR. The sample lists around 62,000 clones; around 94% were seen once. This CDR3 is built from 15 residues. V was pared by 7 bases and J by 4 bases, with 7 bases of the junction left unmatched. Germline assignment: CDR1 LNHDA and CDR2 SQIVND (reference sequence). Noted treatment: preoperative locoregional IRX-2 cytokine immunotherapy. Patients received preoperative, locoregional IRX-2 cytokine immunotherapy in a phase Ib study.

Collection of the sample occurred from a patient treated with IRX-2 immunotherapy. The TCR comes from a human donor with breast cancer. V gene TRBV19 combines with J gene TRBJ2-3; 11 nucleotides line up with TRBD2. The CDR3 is CASTQLAGVSDTQYF. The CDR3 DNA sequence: TGTGCCAGTACTCAACTAGCGGGAGTTTCAGATACGCAGTATTTT.